This T cell receptor (beta chain) appears in the sequencing data of a study of blood T cell repertoires in COVID-19. Study context: T cells, B-cell-depleted T cells, or PBMCs supplied cDNA or gDNA.

The data were produced by immunoSEQ multiplex PCR, yet TCRdb's version contains in-frame clones alone and is incomplete. The table includes roughly 230,000 clones, approximately 80% detected once. V lost 1 base, J lost 0 bases, and 13 bases lay in between. Germline V gene sequence: CDR1 GTSNPN, CDR2 SVGIG (reference sequence). The CDR3 sequence is 16 residues long. The sequence was obtained from a woman aged 55-70 years with active or convalescent COVID-19. This rearrangement joins TRBV30 to TRBJ1-5, with D maybe TRBD1 (6 bases). Material: peripheral blood. The CDR3 protein is CAWSGAGGLSNQPQHF. The CDR3 nucleotides read TGTGCCTGGAGTGGTGCGGGGGGCCTTAGCAATCAGCCCCAGCATTTT. The full variable domain, with the rest looked up from reference TRBV30 and TRBJ1-5, is SQTIHQWPATLVQPVGSPLSLECTVEGTSNPNLYWYRQAAGRGLQLLFYSVGIGQISSEVPQNLSASRPQDRQFILSSKKLLLSDSGFYLCAWSGAGGLSNQPQHFGDGTRLSIL.